Each of the 10 T cell receptor beta chains below was sequenced from the same sample in a study of blood T cell repertoires in COVID-19. Assay used: immunoSEQ multiplex PCR; TCRdb lists only in-frame clones, some missing. The repertoire holds about 160,000 clones, with about 85% as singletons. Input material: peripheral blood. The receptor set was obtained from a man older than 75 with COVID-19, enrolled during active disease.

The chain carries TRBV19 and TRBJ1-1; possibly TRBD1 for D (5 bases). The CDR3 covers 14 residues. In germline, CDR1 is LNHDA, CDR2 SQIVND (reference sequence). The ends were cut back, 5 bases at V and 0 bases at J, with 10 bases in the middle. The CDR3 reads CASSAPRVNTEAFF. CDR3 bases: TGTGCCAGTAGTGCCCCCAGGGTGAACACTGAAGCTTTCTTT.

The chain couples TRBV4-1 to TRBJ2-3; possible D gene TRBD2, 6 bases. V was pared by 4 bases and J by 1 base, with 18 bases between. This CDR3 region has 17 residues. Germline CDR1 is MGHRA and CDR2 is YSYEKL. CDR3 nucleotides: TGCGCCAGCAGCCCGGAGGGTGGACACGGTGGCACAGATACGCAGTATTTT. This gives the protein CASSPEGGHGGTDTQYF.

The chain has TRBV6-5 and TRBJ1-4; perhaps TRBD1 as D (6 bases). The V end lost 5 bases, the J end lost 8 bases, and 18 bases lay between the germline ends. Germline CDR1 is MNHEY and CDR2 is SVGAGI. CDR3 length: 15 amino acids. The CDR3 spells CASSRGWDIKEKLFF. The DNA of the CDR3 is TGTGCCAGCAGTCGCGGATGGGACATCAAAGAAAAACTGTTTTTT.

The V call is TRBV27, the J call TRBJ2-5, with a weak D call TRBD1 (6 bases). Looked up from germline, CDR1 is MNHEY and CDR2 is SMNVEV (reference sequence). The V gene lost 6 bases and the J gene lost 0 bases, with 11 bases spanning the gap. This CDR3 comprises 14 residues. DNA of the CDR3: TGTGCCAGCAGCCACACAGGGTACCAAGAGACCCAGTACTTC. It specifies CASSHTGYQETQYF.

This chain uses TRBV7-9 with TRBJ2-1; 10 positions agree with TRBD1. J lost 4 bases, V lost 2 bases, and 2 bases had no gene match. Per the germline V gene, CDR1 is SEHNR and CDR2 is FQNEAQ (reference sequence). The CDR3 length is 15 residues. CDR3 bases: TGTGCCAGCAGCTTAAGGACAGGGGGGTACAATGAGCAGTTCTTC. Its translation: CASSLRTGGYNEQFF.

The rearrangement joins TRBV11-3 to TRBJ2-1; 8 bases align to TRBD1. This CDR3 contains 15 residues. The trim removed 8 bases at V and 1 base at J, leaving 7 bases unmatched. Germline CDR1 is SGHNT and CDR2 is YENEEA. The CDR3: CASQKTGESYNEQFF. The DNA of the CDR3 is TGTGCCAGCCAGAAGACAGGGGAATCCTACAATGAGCAGTTCTTC.

The chain employs TRBV2 and TRBJ1-5; D remains ambiguous. Per germline, CDR1 SNHLY and CDR2 FYNNEI. V dropped 4 bases and J dropped 7 bases, with 11 bases sitting between them. CDR3 size: 13 residues. In DNA, the CDR3 is TGTGCCAGCAGTGTGGCAGTTAGCCAGCCCCAGCATTTT. Its protein product is CASSVAVSQPQHF. Full variable domain (missing parts from reference TRBV2 and TRBJ1-5): EPEVTQTPSHQVTQMGQEVILRCVPISNHLYFYWYRQILGQKVEFLVSFYNNEISEKSEIFDDQFSVERPDGSNFTLKIRSTKLEDSAMYFCASSVAVSQPQHFGDGTRLSIL.

The chain links TRBV4-2 to TRBJ1-1, with D perhaps matching TRBD1 (5 bases). Trimming cost V 3 bases and J 6 bases, with 14 bases left between them. Germline assignment: CDR1 LGHNA and CDR2 YNFKEQ. The CDR3 runs 14 residues. The CDR3 DNA reads as TGTGCCAGCAGCCACGTAATGTGGGGGGCTGAAGCTTTCTTT. Amino acid sequence: CASSHVMWGAEAFF.

This chain uses TRBV6-6 with TRBJ1-2, with TRBD1 matching over 8 bases. V trimming: 4 bases; J trimming: 4 bases; junction bases outside the gene matches: 2. Germline assignment: CDR1 MNHNY and CDR2 SVGAGI (reference sequence). The CDR3 spans 13 residues. As DNA, the CDR3 is TGTGCCAGCAGTTCGGACAGGGCCTATGGCTACACCTTC. The encoded protein is CASSSDRAYGYTF.

J is TRBJ1-2 and V is TRBV28; 7 bases line up with TRBD1. CDR1 and CDR2 from the germline V gene are MDHEN and SYDVKM. V lost 2 bases to trimming and J lost 3 bases; unmatched junction nucleotides: 0. The CDR3 spans 13 residues. In nucleotides, the CDR3 is TGTGCCAGCAGTTTAGGGACAGACTATGGCTACACCTTC. It specifies CASSLGTDYGYTF.